These 15 T cell receptor beta chains were all obtained from the same sample, sequenced in a study of T cells in women clearing cervical HPV infection. Repertoires were generated with immunoSEQ multiplex PCR, while TCRdb's copy carries only in-frame clones and drops some. The sample spans 25,000 to 35,000 clones; the ten largest clones claim around 19%. The sample consisted of blood buffy coat. The receptors come from a woman aged 18 to 75 with a cervical HPV16 infection that either progressed to CIN3+ or cleared (not recorded which).

In the case of this clone: The read ends 3 residues early relative to the CDR3; the germline J gene fills the gap. V is TRBV2 and J is TRBJ1-2; D remains ambiguous. The CDR3 totals 15 residues. CDR1 and CDR2 (germline): SNHLY, FYNNEI. This CDR3 is CASSEDLAGPNDYTF. CDR3 DNA, as far as it was read: TGTGCCAGCAGTGAAGATCTAGCGGGCCCCAATGAC. Full variable domain (missing parts from reference TRBV2 and TRBJ1-2): EPEVTQTPSHQVTQMGQEVILRCVPISNHLYFYWYRQILGQKVEFLVSFYNNEISEKSEIFDDQFSVERPDGSNFTLKIRSTKLEDSAMYFCASSEDLAGPNDYTFGSGTRLTVV.

On this clone itself: The sequenced fragment ends 3 residues before the CDR3 boundary, so the rest is inferred from the germline J gene. The V gene is TRBV5-1, the J gene TRBJ1-1; possible D gene TRBD1, 5 bases. Trimming cost V 4 bases and J 5 bases, with 15 bases left between them. Germline values: CDR1 SGHRS, CDR2 YFSETQ. This CDR3 region has 14 residues. The part of the CDR3 DNA that was read is TGCGCCAGCAGCATTGACGGGGGGGGAACTGAA. Its protein product is CASSIDGGGTE. In full, the CDR3 is CASSIDGGGTEAFF.

About this clone itself: The CDR3 end falls 3 residues outside the read, so it is completed with the germline J gene. The genes are TRBV6-1 and TRBJ2-7; a possible D gene is TRBD2 (6 bases). Trimming took off 3 bases at V and 3 bases at J, with 15 bases between the two ends. In germline, CDR1 is MNHNS, CDR2 SASEGT. This CDR3 contains 15 residues. This chain's CDR3 is CASSDLTRNRYEQYF. CDR3 DNA (partial): TGTGCCAGCAGTGATTTGACTAGAAACCGCTACGAG.

Comments on this clone: The read finishes 3 residues shy of the CDR3 end, and the germline J gene is used to complete it. V usage is TRBV30 and J usage is TRBJ2-7; 12 bases fit TRBD1. Unmatched junction bases numbered 3, after V lost 2 bases and J lost 4 bases. CDR1 and CDR2 (germline): GTSNPN, SVGIG (reference sequence). The CDR3 extends over 14 amino acids. Incomplete CDR3 DNA: TGTGCCTGGAGTAAGGGACAGGGGGCATACGAG. This gives the protein CAWSKGQGAYE. The full CDR3 sequence reads CAWSKGQGAYEQYF.

With regard to this clone: The read ends 3 residues early relative to the CDR3; the germline J gene fills the gap. This chain uses TRBV10-3 with TRBJ2-5; possibly TRBD1 for D (6 bases). The germline V and J ends were trimmed by 3 bases and 1 base, with 12 bases remaining between them. This CDR3 contains 15 residues. Per the germline V gene, CDR1 is ENHRY and CDR2 is SYGVKD. The sequenced part of the CDR3 DNA is TGTGCCATCAGTGACCCCAGGGGATTCCAAGAGACC. As protein: CAISDPRGFQET. The full CDR3 sequence reads CAISDPRGFQETQYF.

A note on this clone: The read terminates 3 residues ahead of where the CDR3 ends, so the germline J gene completes it. The V and J genes are TRBV7-2 and TRBJ1-2; no firm D call. CDR1 is SGHTA, CDR2 FQGNSA, per germline. This CDR3 spans 15 amino acids. CDR3: CASRLSLAGSYDYTF. The CDR3 DNA, read in part, is TGTGCCAGCAGACTCTCCCTAGCGGGGAGCTACGAC.

Partial CDR3 DNA: TGTGCCAGCAGCATAGACAGGGCCGCAGAGAATGAG. Amino acid sequence: CASSIDRAAENE. The complete CDR3 reads CASSIDRAAENEQFF. V is TRBV5-4 and J is TRBJ2-1, with TRBD1 matching over 7 bases. The read terminates 3 residues ahead of where the CDR3 ends, so the germline J gene completes it. This CDR3 has 15 residues. Germline V lookup: CDR1 SGHNT, CDR2 YYREEE (reference sequence). V gave up 4 bases and J gave up 7 bases; unmatched junction bases: 11.

Notes on this clone: Read coverage stops 3 residues before the CDR3 terminus; the germline J gene supplies the remainder. V is TRBV5-1 and J is TRBJ1-1, with D possibly being TRBD1 (5 bases). Trimming took off 0 bases at V and 0 bases at J, with 9 bases between the two ends. Germline lookup yields CDR1 SGHRS and CDR2 YFSETQ. The CDR3 runs 15 residues. The CDR3 DNA, read in part, is TGCGCCAGCAGCTTGGCAAGGGGAATGAACACTGAA. As protein: CASSLARGMNTE. The whole CDR3 is CASSLARGMNTEAFF.

A note on this clone: The CDR3 goes on 3 residues after the read ends, and that part is filled in from the germline J gene. This sequence joins TRBV19 and TRBJ1-1; TRBD1 matches at 8 bases. The CDR3 covers 14 residues. The germline V gene encodes CDR1 LNHDA and CDR2 SQIVND (reference sequence). The chain's CDR3 is CASSSTDRDETAFF. The CDR3 bases that were read are TGTGCCAGTAGTTCCACGGACAGGGATGAGACA. Using reference TRBV19 and TRBJ1-1 for the parts outside the CDR3, the full variable domain is DGGITQSPKYLFRKEGQNVTLSCEQNLNHDAMYWYRQDPGQGLRLIYYSQIVNDFQKGDIAEGYSVSREKKESFPLTVTSAQKNPTAFYLCASSSTDRDETAFFGQGTRLTVV.

With regard to this clone: At one end, the junction sequence differs from germline, possibly due to a read error. The read falls 3 residues short of the CDR3 end, and the missing part is taken from the germline J gene. The sample has other DNA sequences that encode this CDR3 too. This chain links TRBV5-6 with TRBJ1-3; possible D gene TRBD1, 6 bases. Germline loops: CDR1 SGHDT, CDR2 YYEEEE. CDR3 length: 14 amino acids. The CDR3 spells CASSRDRTGNTIYF. The CDR3 DNA, read in part, is TGTGCCAGCAGCCGTGACAGGACTGGAAACACT.

To note about this clone: The DNA ends 3 residues before the CDR3 does, and the rest of the CDR3 is filled in from the germline J gene. The chain recombines TRBV19 with TRBJ2-7; TRBD1 aligns across 9 bases. After removal of 10 bases from V and 2 bases from J, the junction contained 9 bases not matched to a gene. Germline CDR1 reads LNHDA; CDR2 reads SQIVND (reference sequence). This CDR3 region has 14 residues. The sequenced CDR3 bases are TGTGCCACCGGGACAGGGACCCGGACCTACGAG. This codes for CATGTGTRTYE. The whole CDR3 is CATGTGTRTYEQYF.

To note about this clone: The read is 3 residues too short to cover the CDR3 end, so that end is filled in from the germline J gene. The chain couples TRBV19 to TRBJ1-2, with 7 bases matching TRBD1. Per the germline V gene, CDR1 is LNHDA and CDR2 is SQIVND (reference sequence). The V gene end was trimmed by 1 base and the J gene end by 6 bases; junction bases not matched to a gene: 8. CDR3 length: 15 residues. Partial CDR3 DNA: TGTGCCAGTAGTATAGTGCTGGCAGGGGGAAATGGC. It encodes CASSIVLAGGNG. The full CDR3 is CASSIVLAGGNGYTF.

The covered CDR3 bases are TGTGCCACCGTGGTCCAGAACCCGTCTCAAGAGACG. The encoded protein is CATVVQNPSQET. The entire CDR3 protein reads CATVVQNPSQETQYF. The chain couples TRBV2 to TRBJ2-3; no clear D gene. Coverage ceases 3 residues before the CDR3 finishes, and the germline J gene fills in the end. CDR3 length: 15 residues. Germline CDR1 SNHLY, CDR2 FYNNEI.

As to this clone: Read data end 3 residues before the CDR3 end; the end is taken from the germline J gene. The rearrangement joins TRBV4-1 to TRBJ2-5; D perhaps matches TRBD1 (6 bases). Germline CDR1 is MGHRA and CDR2 is YSYEKL. The CDR3 runs 16 residues. The germline V and J ends were trimmed by 4 bases and 5 bases, with 20 bases remaining between them. CDR3 in amino acids: CASSLHGAGVGETQYF. The covered CDR3 bases are TGCGCCAGCAGCCTCCATGGGGCAGGGGTTGGCGAGACC.

Comments on this clone: The read halts 3 residues ahead of the CDR3 end, with the missing end drawn from the germline J gene. The chain is built from TRBV20-1 and TRBJ2-5, with D perhaps TRBD2 (5 bases). CDR3 length equals 15 residues. Trimming shortened V by 5 bases and J by 4 bases, and 20 bases separated the two germline ends. Per the germline V gene, CDR1 is DFQATT and CDR2 is SNEGSKA (reference sequence). This CDR3 reads CSACGLVGVGETQYF. CDR3 DNA, as far as it was read: TGCAGTGCTTGCGGGTTAGTGGGAGTAGGAGAGACC.